The 2 T cell receptor beta chains in this list originate from one sample, sequenced in a study of T cell changes during pregnancy in multiple sclerosis. Generated by immunoSEQ multiplex PCR, the TCRdb table keeps only in-frame clones and is missing some. The data show tens of thousands of clones, about 91% seen once. The specimen was peripheral blood, collected before pregnancy. The receptors were gathered from a female donor with multiple sclerosis, enrolled in a pregnancy study.

V is TRBV27 and J is TRBJ2-2; the D gene is possibly TRBD2 (7 bases). CDR1 and CDR2 (germline): MNHEY, SMNVEV (reference sequence). Trimming took 4 bases from V and 9 from J, leaving 18 bases between them. This CDR3 comprises 15 residues. The CDR3 DNA reads as TGTGCCAGCAGTTCCGTCCGGGGGGCCGTCCGGGAGCTGTTTTTT. This codes for CASSSVRGAVRELFF.

V and J are TRBV6-5 and TRBJ1-3; tentative D call: TRBD1 (6 bases). Trimming left V 3 bases short and J 4 bases short, with 16 bases between. CDR1 is MNHEY, CDR2 SVGAGI, per germline. The CDR3 covers 16 residues. In nucleotides, the CDR3 is TGTGCCAGCAGTTATGTTCTGGGGGCTAAAGGAAACACCATATATTTT. This translates into CASSYVLGAKGNTIYF.